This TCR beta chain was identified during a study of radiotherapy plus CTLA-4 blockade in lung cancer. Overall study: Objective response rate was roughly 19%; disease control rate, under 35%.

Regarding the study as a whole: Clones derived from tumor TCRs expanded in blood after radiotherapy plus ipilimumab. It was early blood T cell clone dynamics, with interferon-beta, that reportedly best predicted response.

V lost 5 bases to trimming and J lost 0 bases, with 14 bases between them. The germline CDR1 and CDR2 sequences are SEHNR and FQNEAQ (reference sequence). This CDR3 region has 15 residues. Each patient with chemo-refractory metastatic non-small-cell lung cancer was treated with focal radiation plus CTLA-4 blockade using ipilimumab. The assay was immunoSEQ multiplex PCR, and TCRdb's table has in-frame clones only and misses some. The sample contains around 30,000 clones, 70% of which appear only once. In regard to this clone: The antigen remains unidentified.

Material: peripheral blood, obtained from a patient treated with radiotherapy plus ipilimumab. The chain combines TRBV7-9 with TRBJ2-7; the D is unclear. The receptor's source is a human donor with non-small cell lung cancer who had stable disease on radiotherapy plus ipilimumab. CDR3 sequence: CASSHSRTGSYEQYF. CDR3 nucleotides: TGTGCCAGCAGCCATAGCCGGACCGGCTCCTACGAGCAGTACTTC.